The 22 T cell receptor beta chains reported below all come from one sample, sequenced in a study of graft-versus-host responses after intestinal transplantation. Their antigen targets remain unknown. The data were produced by immunoSEQ multiplex PCR, yet TCRdb's version contains in-frame clones alone and is incomplete. The table lists 100,000 to 110,000 clones, roughly 87% of them singletons, with about 0.9% in the top ten. The sequenced sample was unstimulated CD4+ T cells sorted from spleen or lymph node cells, obtained before transplant. The receptors were sampled from a human donor who was the organ donor for an intestinal transplant.

This chain joins TRBV25-1 and TRBJ2-1, with unresolved D. CDR1 and CDR2 from the germline V gene are MGHDK and SYGVNS. Trimming cost V 6 bases and J 2 bases, with 20 bases left between them. The length of the CDR3 is 17 residues. CDR3: CASRDDGGSGAYNEQFF. The CDR3 DNA is TGTGCCAGCAGAGATGACGGCGGCAGTGGAGCCTACAATGAGCAGTTCTTC.

This clone came up a few times. This chain links TRBV11-2 with TRBJ2-7; D perhaps matches TRBD1 (5 bases). The CDR3 runs to 14 residues. Trimming left V 1 base short and J 6 bases short, with 13 bases between. CDR1 is SGHAT, CDR2 FQNNGV, per germline. In nucleotides, the CDR3 is TGTGCCAGCAGCTTAGGTCGCAGGGTGGGCGAGCAGTACTTC. It specifies CASSLGRRVGEQYF.

This chain uses TRBV4-2 with TRBJ2-7; the D gene is possibly TRBD2 (8 bases). This CDR3 region has 15 residues. The ends were cut back, 0 bases at V and 5 bases at J, with 14 bases in the middle. The germline V gene has CDR1 LGHNA and CDR2 YNFKEQ. The CDR3 bases are TGTGCCAGCAGCCAAGATCGGGAGGGGGCGAACGAGCAGTACTTC. Its translation: CASSQDREGANEQYF.

This clone was counted only a few times. The chain joins TRBV19 to TRBJ1-1; D remains unclear. Germline-derived CDR1 and CDR2 are LNHDA and SQIVND (reference sequence). This CDR3 is 12 amino acids long. Trimming stripped 5 bases from V and 10 bases from J, with 14 bases between. The CDR3, as DNA: TGTGCCAGTAGTCCCGGGTTCGAAGGAGCTTTCTTT. Protein sequence: CASSPGFEGAFF.

The rearrangement links TRBV4-2 to TRBJ1-3, with 9 bases lining up with TRBD1. This CDR3 has 18 residues. CDR1 and CDR2 from the germline V gene are LGHNA and YNFKEQ. V shed 3 bases and J 1 base; nucleotides not matched to a gene: 10. CDR3 sequence (DNA): TGTGCCAGCAGCCAGACCCATAACAGGGGGCAGTCTGGAAACACCATATATTTT. Translating it yields CASSQTHNRGQSGNTIYF.

The gene calls are TRBV6-1 and TRBJ1-6; 10 bases fit TRBD1. After removal of 2 bases from V and 7 bases from J, the junction contained 17 bases not matched to a gene. Germline-derived CDR1 and CDR2 are MNHNS and SASEGT. The CDR3 has 20 amino acids. The CDR3 region has the DNA TGTGCCAGCAGTGAACGGGCGGCCGTCCCGGGACAGGGGATCAATTCACCCCTCCACTTT. As protein: CASSERAAVPGQGINSPLHF.

A word on this clone: The CDR3 does not end in the conserved phenylalanine or tryptophan, so this is likely a read error. The chain uses TRBV5-6 and TRBJ1-1, with a tentative D call TRBD1 (5 bases). Germline V gives CDR1 SGHDT, CDR2 YYEEEE. The V gene lost 0 bases and the J gene lost 1 base, with 7 bases spanning the gap. This CDR3 region has 14 residues. CDR3 bases: TGTGCCAGCAGCTTGGTCGACAGGAACACTGAAGCTTTCCTT. This codes for CASSLVDRNTEAFL.

This sequence joins TRBV5-5 and TRBJ1-2; 7 nucleotides match TRBD1. The germline CDR1 and CDR2 sequences are SGHKS and YYEKEE (reference sequence). The CDR3 has 14 amino acids. The ends lost 3 bases at V and 3 bases at J; junction bases unmatched: 5. The CDR3 loop is CASSSGDSYYGYTF. The DNA for the CDR3 is TGTGCCAGCAGCTCCGGGGACAGCTACTATGGCTACACCTTC.

V and J are TRBV30 and TRBJ1-1; possible D gene TRBD1, 5 bases. The V gene lost 5 bases and the J gene lost 1 base, with 8 bases spanning the gap. The CDR3 is 12 amino acids. Germline-derived CDR1 and CDR2 are GTSNPN and SVGIG (reference sequence). Written as DNA, the CDR3 is TGTGCCTGGCACAGGACGAACACTGAAGCTTTCTTT. Protein product: CAWHRTNTEAFF.

The V and J genes are TRBV5-1 and TRBJ2-1; 13 nucleotides line up with TRBD2. Unmatched junction bases numbered 0, after V lost 4 bases and J lost 2 bases. CDR1 and CDR2 from the germline V gene are SGHRS and YFSETQ. The CDR3 has 15 residues. CDR3 sequence reads: CASSTSGGAYNEQFF. The CDR3 nucleotides read TGCGCCAGCAGCACTAGCGGGGGGGCCTACAATGAGCAGTTCTTC.

The chain combines TRBV30 with TRBJ1-4; weak D call: TRBD1 (6 bases). Germline values: CDR1 GTSNPN, CDR2 SVGIG (reference sequence). The CDR3 is made up of 13 amino acids. The V end lost 5 bases, the J end lost 5 bases, and 12 bases lay between the germline ends. The CDR3 bases are TGTGCCTGGGGCGGCAGGGGCAATGAAAAACTGTTTTTT. This gives the protein CAWGGRGNEKLFF.

The rearrangement uses TRBV6-1 and TRBJ2-2, with a weak D call TRBD2 (6 bases). Trimming shortened V by 0 bases and J by 5 bases, and 19 bases separated the two germline ends. The CDR3 sequence is 18 residues long. Germline V gene sequence: CDR1 MNHNS, CDR2 SASEGT. The CDR3 DNA reads as TGTGCCAGCAGTGAAGCAGGGAGGTATAGCGTTTCGACCGGGGAGCTGTTTTTT. Amino acid sequence: CASSEAGRYSVSTGELFF.

The V gene is TRBV5-4, the J gene TRBJ2-2; D not resolved. The germline V and J ends were trimmed by 3 bases and 3 bases, with 12 bases remaining between them. The CDR3 totals 15 residues. The germline gives CDR1 SGHNT, CDR2 YYREEE (reference sequence). The CDR3 sequence: CASSSKSPDTGELFF. DNA of the CDR3: TGTGCCAGCAGCTCCAAAAGTCCGGACACCGGGGAGCTGTTTTTT.

The chain links TRBV4-2 to TRBJ1-6, with D hard to call. CDR3 length: 13 residues. Germline CDR1 reads LGHNA; CDR2 reads YNFKEQ. Between the trimmed V and J ends, which lost 1 base and 11 bases, there was a span of 9 bases. In nucleotides, the CDR3 is TGTGCCAGCAGCCAAGGATCTATTGCACCCCTCCACTTT. Translated: CASSQGSIAPLHF.

CDR3 in amino acids: CASTGNPGRTDTQYF. The CDR3 DNA follows: TGTGCCAGCACGGGAAACCCCGGGCGTACAGATACGCAGTATTTT. The chain links TRBV6-1 to TRBJ2-3, with D possibly matching TRBD2 (5 bases). Trimming pared 7 bases from V and 3 bases from J, leaving 17 bases between. The CDR3 loop spans 15 amino acids. The germline CDR1 and CDR2 sequences are MNHNS and SASEGT.

CDR3 DNA sequence: TGTGCCAGCTCACCAGATGGGGGTTTCACAGATACGCAGTATTTT. This translates into CASSPDGGFTDTQYF. The chain employs TRBV18 and TRBJ2-3; possibly TRBD1 or TRBD2 for D (5 bases each). This CDR3 contains 15 residues. Germline loops: CDR1 KGHSH, CDR2 LQKENI. V lost 2 bases and J 2 bases, leaving 11 bases between the germline ends. Full variable domain (outside the CDR3, taken from reference TRBV18 and TRBJ2-3): NAGVMQNPRHLVRRRGQEARLRCSPMKGHSHVYWYRQLPEEGLKFMVYLQKENIIDESGMPKERFSAEFPKEGPSILRIQQVVRGDSAAYFCASSPDGGFTDTQYFGPGTRLTVL.

The V and J genes are TRBV5-4 and TRBJ2-1; 8 nucleotides agree with TRBD2. The CDR3 extends over 15 amino acids. Germline V lookup: CDR1 SGHNT, CDR2 YYREEE (reference sequence). The V and J ends lost 4 bases and 9 bases, in that order; junction bases with no gene match: 12. The CDR3 is CASSPTTSEGGEQFF. The CDR3 DNA follows: TGTGCCAGCAGCCCTACGACTAGCGAAGGGGGTGAGCAGTTCTTC.

This chain connects TRBV28 to TRBJ1-5; TRBD1 matches 8 bases. CDR1 MDHEN and CDR2 SYDVKM come from the germline V gene. There are 17 residues in the CDR3. With 6 bases clipped from V and 6 bases from J, the junction kept 16 bases outside the gene matches. CDR3 protein: CASRVQGGNPFAQPQHF. DNA for the CDR3: TGTGCCAGCAGAGTACAGGGGGGAAACCCCTTTGCTCAGCCCCAGCATTTT.

This sequence joins TRBV6-1 and TRBJ2-7, with a weak D call TRBD1 (5 bases). Trimming cost V 6 bases and J 3 bases, with 12 bases left between them. CDR1 and CDR2 from the germline V gene are MNHNS and SASEGT. The CDR3 spans 13 residues. The CDR3 sequence is CASRETADYEQYF. Here the CDR3 DNA reads TGTGCCAGCAGAGAGACAGCTGACTACGAGCAGTACTTC.

This rearrangement joins TRBV19 to TRBJ1-1; D not resolved. The CDR3 is 11 amino acids. Germline lookup yields CDR1 LNHDA and CDR2 SQIVND (reference sequence). Deletions cut 6 bases from V and 10 bases from J, with 12 bases between. The CDR3 spells CASSITRRAFF. CDR3 coding DNA: TGTGCCAGTAGCATTACAAGGCGAGCTTTCTTT.

The chain carries TRBV6-1 and TRBJ2-7; D is perhaps TRBD2 (7 bases). Germline CDR1 reads MNHNS; CDR2 reads SASEGT. V lost 8 bases and J lost 3, with 17 bases in between. The CDR3 covers 14 residues. CDR3 loop: CASPREGVSYEQYF. The CDR3 DNA reads TGTGCCAGCCCGAGGGAGGGGGTAAGCTACGAGCAGTACTTC.

The gene calls are TRBV30 and TRBJ2-2; D is uncertain. The length of the CDR3 is 14 residues. From germline, CDR1 is GTSNPN and CDR2 SVGIG (reference sequence). The V end was cut by 0 bases, the J end by 5 bases, with 10 bases between. DNA of the CDR3: TGTGCCTGGAGTGTATACTATGGGACCGGGGAGCTGTTTTTT. Translated: CAWSVYYGTGELFF.